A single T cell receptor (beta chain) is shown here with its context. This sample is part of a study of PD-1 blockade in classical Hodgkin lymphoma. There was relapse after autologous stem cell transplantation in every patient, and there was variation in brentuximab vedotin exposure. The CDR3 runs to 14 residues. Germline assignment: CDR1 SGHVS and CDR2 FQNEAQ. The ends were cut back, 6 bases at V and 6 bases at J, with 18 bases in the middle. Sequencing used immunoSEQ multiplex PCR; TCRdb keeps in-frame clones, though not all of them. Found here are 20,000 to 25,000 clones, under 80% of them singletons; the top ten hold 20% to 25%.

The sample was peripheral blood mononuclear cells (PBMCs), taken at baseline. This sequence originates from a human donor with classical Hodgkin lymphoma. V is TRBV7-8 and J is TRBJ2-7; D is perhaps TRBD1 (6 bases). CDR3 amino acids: CASRADGQRGEQYF. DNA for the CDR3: TGTGCCAGCAGAGCCGACGGACAGCGTGGCGAGCAGTACTTC.